One T cell receptor (beta chain) is described in this entry. Its antigen is unknown. TCRdb reprocessed the 5' RACE reads via MiXCR and lists one record per CDR3 protein. The sample contains 400,000 or so distinct CDR3 sequences, roughly 25% of which appear only once. This specimen belongs to a study of CD8 T cells in ankylosing spondylitis. Study-level findings and limits: Roughly 8 highly homologous variants formed a TCR beta motif that appeared characteristic of ankylosing spondylitis blood.

The source of this sequence is a male donor with ankylosing spondylitis. The specimen sequenced was blood, either unsorted or a sorted T cell fraction (not recorded which).

CDR3 loop: CSARGGSSNQPQHF. The CDR3 DNA is TGCAGTGCTAGAGGAGGGAGCAGCAATCAGCCCCAGCATTTT. The rearrangement uses TRBV20-1 and TRBJ1-5; D is unclear. V lost 1 base and J lost 1, with 8 bases in between. The CDR3 runs to 14 residues. CDR1 and CDR2 from the germline V gene are DFQATT and SNEGSKA (reference sequence).